The 6 T cell receptor beta chains in this list originate from one sample, sequenced in a study of T-cell reconstitution after alpha-beta-depleted transplantation in children. As it was prepared, the TCRbeta library received unique molecular identifiers. TCRdb reprocessed the PCR reads via MiXCR and lists one record per CDR3 protein. The sample consists of fewer than 350,000 distinct CDR3 sequences, 6.5% to 9% of them appearing once. Their target antigens are unknown. Study-level points and caveats: T cells produced anew were the main source of T-cell counts and diversity one year after transplant.

Sample: peripheral blood, taken 360 days after TCRalphabeta/CD19-depleted stem cell transplant. The receptors come from a female patient aged 2-15 years who had a stem cell transplant for Fanconi anemia, so the T cells may come from the graft donor.

The table lists this clonotype with many counts. This chain uses TRBV27 with TRBJ2-1; 7 nucleotides match TRBD1. The CDR3 runs to 14 residues. After removal of 5 bases from V and 9 bases from J, the junction contained 10 bases not matched to a gene. The germline V gene has CDR1 MNHEY and CDR2 SMNVEV (reference sequence). The CDR3 region is CASSPHSHRGEQFF. CDR3 nucleotide sequence: TGTGCCAGCAGTCCCCACTCCCACAGGGGTGAGCAGTTCTTC.

This clonotype was detected many times. The chain has TRBV29-1 and TRBJ2-1; D is ambiguous. The CDR3 extends over 12 amino acids. Trimming left V 8 bases short and J 7 bases short, with 15 bases between. Germline CDR1 SQVTM, CDR2 ANQGSEA. As DNA, the CDR3 is TGCAGCTCTACCAGTTGGGGAAATGAGCAGTTCTTC. Translated, it gives CSSTSWGNEQFF.

The chain has TRBV7-2 and TRBJ2-7; D could derive from TRBD1 or TRBD2 (5 bases each). Trimming stripped 1 base from V and 5 bases from J, with 15 bases between. The germline V gene has CDR1 SGHTA and CDR2 FQGNSA. There are 15 residues in the CDR3. The CDR3 nucleotides read TGTGCCAGCAGCTTAGTCTCGGGACGGCGCGACGAGCAGTACTTC. Translated: CASSLVSGRRDEQYF.

The chain employs TRBV12-3 or TRBV12-4 and TRBJ2-1; 9 positions match TRBD1. The CDR3 contains 19 residues. V shed 1 base, J shed 5 bases, and the junction held 15 bases outside the gene matches. The CDR3 region is CASSLEFWAGTGSDNEQFF. Written as DNA, the CDR3 is TGTGCCAGCAGTTTAGAGTTCTGGGCCGGGACAGGGAGTGACAATGAGCAGTTCTTC.

The chain links TRBV7-2 to TRBJ1-3; a possible D gene is TRBD1 (5 bases). The germline V and J ends were trimmed by 4 bases and 4 bases, with 8 bases remaining between them. The CDR3 has 13 amino acids. Germline V gene lookup returns CDR1 SGHTA and CDR2 FQGNSA. Here the CDR3 reads CASSSAGGNTIYF. Here the CDR3 DNA reads TGTGCCAGCAGCTCGGCAGGGGGAAACACCATATATTTT.

This chain uses TRBV10-3 with TRBJ1-3; D call uncertain. The germline V gene has CDR1 ENHRY and CDR2 SYGVKD. Between the trimmed V and J ends, which lost 3 bases and 0 bases, there was a span of 6 bases. The CDR3 covers 14 residues. CDR3 nucleotide sequence: TGTGCCATCAGTGAACCGAGCTCTGGAAACACCATATATTTT. Its translation: CAISEPSSGNTIYF.